This TCR beta chain appears in the sequencing data of a study of T cell changes during pregnancy in multiple sclerosis. Generated by immunoSEQ multiplex PCR, the TCRdb table keeps only in-frame clones and is missing some. The data contain under 85,000 clones, more than 75% of them singletons. The TCR was taken from a female donor in good health, enrolled as a control in a pregnancy study. The sequences come from peripheral blood, collected in the third trimester of pregnancy.

CDR3 sequence reads: CASRENTGTGNFNQPQHF. CDR3 DNA: TGTGCCAGCAGGGAAAACACCGGGACAGGAAATTTCAATCAGCCCCAGCATTTT. V gene TRBV6-1 combines with J gene TRBJ1-5, with 8 bases lining up with TRBD1. CDR1 and CDR2 (germline): MNHNS, SASEGT. This CDR3 contains 18 residues. With 6 bases clipped from V and 3 bases from J, the junction kept 16 bases outside the gene matches.